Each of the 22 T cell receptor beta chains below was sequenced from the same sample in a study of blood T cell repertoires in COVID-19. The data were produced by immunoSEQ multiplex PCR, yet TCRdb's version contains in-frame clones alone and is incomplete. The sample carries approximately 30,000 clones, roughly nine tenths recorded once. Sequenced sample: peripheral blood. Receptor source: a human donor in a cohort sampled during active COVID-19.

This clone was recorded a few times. The CDR3 DNA reads as TGTGCCTGGAGGAACGGTTTGAACACCGGGGAGCTGTTTTTT. As protein: CAWRNGLNTGELFF. The J gene is TRBJ2-2, the V gene TRBV30, with D uncertain. CDR3 length equals 14 residues. The V gene's germline CDR1 is GTSNPN and CDR2 SVGIG (reference sequence). Deletions cut 3 bases from V and 1 base from J, with 9 bases between.

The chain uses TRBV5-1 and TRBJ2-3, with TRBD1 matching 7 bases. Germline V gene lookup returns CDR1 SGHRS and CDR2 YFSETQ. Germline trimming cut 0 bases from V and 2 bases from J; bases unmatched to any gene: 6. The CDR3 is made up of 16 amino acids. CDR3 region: CASSLVLGQNTDTQYF. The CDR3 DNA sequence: TGCGCCAGCAGCTTGGTTCTGGGACAGAACACAGATACGCAGTATTTT.

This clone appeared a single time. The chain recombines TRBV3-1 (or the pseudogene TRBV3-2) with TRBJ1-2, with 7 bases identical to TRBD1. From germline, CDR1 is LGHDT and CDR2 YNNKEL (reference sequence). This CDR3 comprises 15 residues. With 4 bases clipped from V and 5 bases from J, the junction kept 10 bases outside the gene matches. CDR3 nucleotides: TGTGCCAGCAGCCCGACAGGGCAACGAGGGTATGGCTACACCTTC. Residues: CASSPTGQRGYGYTF.

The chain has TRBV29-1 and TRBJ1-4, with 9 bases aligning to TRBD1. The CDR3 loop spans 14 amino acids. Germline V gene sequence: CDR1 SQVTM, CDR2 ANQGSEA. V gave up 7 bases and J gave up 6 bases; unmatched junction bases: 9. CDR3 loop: CSARQGVQDEKLFF. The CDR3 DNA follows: TGCAGCGCCCGACAGGGGGTTCAGGATGAAAAACTGTTTTTT.

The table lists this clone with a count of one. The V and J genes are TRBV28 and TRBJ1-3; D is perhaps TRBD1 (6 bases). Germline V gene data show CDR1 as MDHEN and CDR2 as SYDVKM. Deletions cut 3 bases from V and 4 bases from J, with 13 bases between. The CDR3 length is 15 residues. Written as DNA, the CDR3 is TGTGCCAGCAGTTTCCGGACAGAGCTAGGAAACACCATATATTTT. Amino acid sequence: CASSFRTELGNTIYF.

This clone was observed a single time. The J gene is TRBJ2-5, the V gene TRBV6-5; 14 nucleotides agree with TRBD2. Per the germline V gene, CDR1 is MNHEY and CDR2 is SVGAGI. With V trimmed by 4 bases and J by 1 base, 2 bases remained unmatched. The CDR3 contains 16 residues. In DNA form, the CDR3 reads TGTGCCAGCAGTTTCGGACTAGCGGGGGGCCAAGAGACCCAGTACTTC. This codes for CASSFGLAGGQETQYF.

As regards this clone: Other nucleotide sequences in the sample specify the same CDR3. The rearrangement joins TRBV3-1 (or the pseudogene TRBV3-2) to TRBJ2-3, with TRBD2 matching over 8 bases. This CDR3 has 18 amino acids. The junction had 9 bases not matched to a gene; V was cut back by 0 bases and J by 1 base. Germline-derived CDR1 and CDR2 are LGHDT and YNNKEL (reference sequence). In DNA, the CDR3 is TGTGCCAGCAGCCAAGAAGGGTTGGCGGGGGGTGGCACAGATACGCAGTATTTT. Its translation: CASSQEGLAGGGTDTQYF.

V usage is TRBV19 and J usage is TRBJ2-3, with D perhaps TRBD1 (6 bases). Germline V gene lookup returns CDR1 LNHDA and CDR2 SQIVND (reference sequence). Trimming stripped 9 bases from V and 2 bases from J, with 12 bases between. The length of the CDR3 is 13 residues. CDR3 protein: CASLQGNTDTQYF. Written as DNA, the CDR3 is TGTGCCAGCCTCCAGGGGAACACAGATACGCAGTATTTT.

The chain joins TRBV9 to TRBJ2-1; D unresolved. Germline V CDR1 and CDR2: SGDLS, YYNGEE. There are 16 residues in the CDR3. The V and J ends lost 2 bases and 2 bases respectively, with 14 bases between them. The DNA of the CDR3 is TGTGCCAGCAGCGTTACCCCACAGTCTACCTACAATGAGCAGTTCTTC. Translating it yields CASSVTPQSTYNEQFF.

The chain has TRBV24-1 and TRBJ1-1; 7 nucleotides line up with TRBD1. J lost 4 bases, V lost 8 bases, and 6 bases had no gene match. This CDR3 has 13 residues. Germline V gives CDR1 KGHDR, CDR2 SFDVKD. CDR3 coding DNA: TGTGCCACCACCTTGACAGGGCGCACTGAAGCTTTCTTT. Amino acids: CATTLTGRTEAFF.

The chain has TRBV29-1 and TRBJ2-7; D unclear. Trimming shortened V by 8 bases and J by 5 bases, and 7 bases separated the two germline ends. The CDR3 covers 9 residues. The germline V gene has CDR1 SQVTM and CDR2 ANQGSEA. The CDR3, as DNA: TGCAGCCCTAATGACGAGCAGTACGTC. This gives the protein CSPNDEQYV.

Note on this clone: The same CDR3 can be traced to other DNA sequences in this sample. CDR3 bases: TGTGCCAGCAGCTCCGGGACAATACTTTATGGCTACACCTTC. Its translation: CASSSGTILYGYTF. The chain uses TRBV11-2 and TRBJ1-2; D may be TRBD1 (6 bases). This CDR3 is 14 amino acids long. The germline V and J ends were trimmed by 4 bases and 5 bases, with 14 bases remaining between them. Germline-derived CDR1 and CDR2 are SGHAT and FQNNGV.

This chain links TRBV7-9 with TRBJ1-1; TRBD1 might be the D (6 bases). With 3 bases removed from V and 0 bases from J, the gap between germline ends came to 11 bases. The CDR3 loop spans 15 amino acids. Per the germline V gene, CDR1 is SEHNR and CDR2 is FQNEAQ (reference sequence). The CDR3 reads CASSLNGQLNTEAFF. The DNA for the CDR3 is TGTGCCAGCAGCTTGAATGGACAGCTGAACACTGAAGCTTTCTTT.

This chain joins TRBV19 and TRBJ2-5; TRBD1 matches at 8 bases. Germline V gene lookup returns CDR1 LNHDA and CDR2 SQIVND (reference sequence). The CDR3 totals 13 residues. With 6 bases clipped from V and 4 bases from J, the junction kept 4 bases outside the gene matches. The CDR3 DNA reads TGTGCCAGTAGGGGACAGGCTGGAGAGACCCAGTACTTC. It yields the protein CASRGQAGETQYF.

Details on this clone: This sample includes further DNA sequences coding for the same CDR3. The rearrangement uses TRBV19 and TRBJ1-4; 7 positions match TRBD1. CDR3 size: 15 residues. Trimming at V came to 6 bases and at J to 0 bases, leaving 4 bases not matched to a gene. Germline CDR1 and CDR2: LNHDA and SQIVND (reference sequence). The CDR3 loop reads CASRRQGPTNEKLFF. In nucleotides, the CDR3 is TGTGCCAGTAGACGACAGGGACCAACTAATGAAAAACTGTTTTTT.

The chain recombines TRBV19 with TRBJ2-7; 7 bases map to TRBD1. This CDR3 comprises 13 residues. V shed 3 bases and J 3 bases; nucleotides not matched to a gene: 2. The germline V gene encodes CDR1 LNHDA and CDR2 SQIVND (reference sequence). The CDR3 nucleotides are TGTGCCAGTAGTATGGGACAGAACTACGAGCAGTACGTC. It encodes CASSMGQNYEQYV.

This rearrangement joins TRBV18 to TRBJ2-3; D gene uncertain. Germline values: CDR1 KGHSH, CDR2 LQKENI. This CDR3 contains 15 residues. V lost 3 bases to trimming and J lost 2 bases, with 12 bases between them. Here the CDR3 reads CASSPAAAATDTQYF. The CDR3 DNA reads TGTGCCAGCTCACCGGCGGCGGCTGCCACAGATACGCAGTATTTT.

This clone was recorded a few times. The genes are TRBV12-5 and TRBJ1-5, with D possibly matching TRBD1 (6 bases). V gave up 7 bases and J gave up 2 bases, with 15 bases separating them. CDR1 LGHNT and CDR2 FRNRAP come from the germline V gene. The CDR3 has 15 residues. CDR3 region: CASAPRGGGNQPQHF. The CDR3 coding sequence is TGTGCTAGTGCCCCGAGGGGGGGCGGCAATCAGCCCCAGCATTTT.

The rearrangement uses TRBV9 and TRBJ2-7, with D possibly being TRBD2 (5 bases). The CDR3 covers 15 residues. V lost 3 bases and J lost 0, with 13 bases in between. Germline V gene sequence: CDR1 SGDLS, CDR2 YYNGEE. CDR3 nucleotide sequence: TGTGCCAGCAGCGCCGAGATTGGGAGCTCCTACGAGCAGTACGTC. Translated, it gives CASSAEIGSSYEQYV.

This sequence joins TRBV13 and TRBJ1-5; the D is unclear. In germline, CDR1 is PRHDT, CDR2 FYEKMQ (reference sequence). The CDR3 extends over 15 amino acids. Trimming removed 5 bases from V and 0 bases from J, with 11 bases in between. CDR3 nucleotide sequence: TGTGCCAGCAGCCAAGGGAGTTATAGCAATCAGCCCCAGCATTTT. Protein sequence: CASSQGSYSNQPQHF.

The CDR3: CASSLVVSNTGELFF. CDR3 bases: TGTGCCAGCAGCCTCGTAGTGTCGAACACCGGGGAGCTGTTTTTT. This chain links TRBV7-2 with TRBJ2-2; unclear D gene. The CDR3 extends over 15 amino acids. V lost 5 bases to trimming and J lost 0 bases, with 10 bases between them. Germline values: CDR1 SGHTA, CDR2 FQGNSA.

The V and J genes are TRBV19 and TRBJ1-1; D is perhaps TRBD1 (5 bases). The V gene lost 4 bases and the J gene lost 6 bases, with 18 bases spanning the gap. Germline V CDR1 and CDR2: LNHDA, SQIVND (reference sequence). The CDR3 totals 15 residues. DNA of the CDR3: TGTGCCAGTAGTACCGTGGGGGGGGGATCGGCTGAAGCTTTCTTT. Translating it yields CASSTVGGGSAEAFF.